Listed below are T cell receptor beta chains from one sample, sequenced in a study of early stage breast cancer tumors. Assay used: immunoSEQ multiplex PCR; TCRdb lists only in-frame clones, some missing. Of around 51,000 clones listed, around 80% were seen once; the top ten hold 3.4%. Sequencing was performed on blood. The receptor source for this set is a person in their forties with breast cancer. Each CDR3 is given with its conserved first and last residue. The D gene is left open where the match is weak.

d_call | j_call | v_call | cdr3_aa
. | TRBJ1-1 | TRBV7-9 | CASSLDGRMNTEAFF
TRBD2 | TRBJ2-6 | TRBV28 | CASSSLAGGQGGANVLTF
. | TRBJ2-7 | TRBV19 | CASSKAGTYEQYF
TRBD1 | TRBJ2-7 | TRBV7-6 | CASSLGQGALEQYF
TRBD2 | TRBJ2-5 | TRBV5-4 | CASSSGTSGRRETQYF
. | TRBJ2-2 | TRBV27 | CASSFVGTGELFF
TRBD1 | TRBJ1-5 | TRBV5-3 | CARSLEGQGVPRNQPQHF
. | TRBJ2-7 | TRBV4-1 | CASSQDPTAISYEQYF
TRBD1 | TRBJ1-2 | TRBV30 | CAWSVLDRDYGYTF
. | TRBJ2-7 | TRBV19 | CASSIEGAYEQYF
. | TRBJ2-7 | TRBV2 | CASSGGGPYEQYF
. | TRBJ2-7 | TRBV7-2 | CASSLGGAQDEQYF
. | TRBJ1-2 | TRBV11-2 | CASSPSGNPNYGYTF
. | TRBJ1-2 | TRBV12-5 | CASGFGSLDGYTF
. | TRBJ2-6 | TRBV29-1 | CSVEDSETETISGANVLTF
. | TRBJ2-3 | TRBV11-2 | CASSSQKTTDTQYF
TRBD1 | TRBJ1-2 | TRBV5-1 | CASSSDPHRGLVSF
. | TRBJ1-1 | TRBV7-9 | CASSPVGVDTEAFF
TRBD1 | TRBJ1-2 | TRBV30 | CAWSQGQAGTYGYTF
. | TRBJ1-1 | TRBV29-1 | CSVETGLTFF
. | TRBJ1-2 | TRBV4-2 | CASSQDRGVTSGYTF
TRBD1 | TRBJ2-2 | TRBV7-9 | CASSPLLQGQRTGELFF
. | TRBJ2-1 | TRBV5-1 | CASSFSYNEQFF
. | TRBJ1-3 | TRBV30 | CAYHSTEGNTIYF
. | TRBJ2-2 | TRBV9 | CASSLGNTGELFF
. | TRBJ2-1 | TRBV4-1 | CASSQDWQGGNEQFF
. | TRBJ2-1 | TRBV27 | CASSLLLAAGEQFF
. | TRBJ1-3 | TRBV13 | CASSRRTPGNTIYF
. | TRBJ2-3 | TRBV6-5 | CASSYRHTDTQYF
TRBD2 | TRBJ2-1 | TRBV6-1 | CASSEERSGRDIEQFF
TRBD1 | TRBJ2-5 | TRBV5-3 | CARSLDRGETQYF
. | TRBJ1-4 | TRBV4-1 | CASSHPPGGPGWEKLFF
. | TRBJ2-3 | TRBV5-6 | CASSLGQGSLRDTQYF
. | TRBJ1-1 | TRBV6-4 | CASSSGGRTEAFF
. | TRBJ2-1 | TRBV4-2 | CASSQLPEGAGPYNEQFF
. | TRBJ2-1 | TRBV29-1 | CSVEEIVGDEQFF
. | TRBJ2-1 | TRBV7-6 | CASSPRTRDSYNEQFF
TRBD2 | TRBJ2-2 | TRBV11-2 | CASSFLAGGTGELFF
. | TRBJ2-1 | TRBV5-1 | CASTSTGTQTGNEQFF
. | TRBJ2-3 | TRBV29-1 | CSVDAADTQYF
. | TRBJ2-3 | TRBV6-1 | CAISEGEETDTQYF
TRBD2 | TRBJ2-5 | TRBV27 | CASSPRGGTQYF
. | TRBJ1-1 | TRBV6-5 | CASSYLGTVTEAFF
. | TRBJ1-1 | TRBV6-5 | CASKGGLGGMIEAFF
TRBD1 | TRBJ2-2 | TRBV5-6 | CASSPDRVLAGELFF
TRBD2 | TRBJ2-4 | TRBV16 | CASSPPKTSGNIQYF
TRBD1 | TRBJ2-3 | TRBV9 | CASSVAGTAADTQYF
. | TRBJ2-7 | TRBV7-2 | CASSLLAESAYEQYF
TRBD1 | TRBJ1-2 | TRBV5-4 | CASSEGQGAFGYTF
. | TRBJ1-3 | TRBV9 | CASSDSLGLNTIYF